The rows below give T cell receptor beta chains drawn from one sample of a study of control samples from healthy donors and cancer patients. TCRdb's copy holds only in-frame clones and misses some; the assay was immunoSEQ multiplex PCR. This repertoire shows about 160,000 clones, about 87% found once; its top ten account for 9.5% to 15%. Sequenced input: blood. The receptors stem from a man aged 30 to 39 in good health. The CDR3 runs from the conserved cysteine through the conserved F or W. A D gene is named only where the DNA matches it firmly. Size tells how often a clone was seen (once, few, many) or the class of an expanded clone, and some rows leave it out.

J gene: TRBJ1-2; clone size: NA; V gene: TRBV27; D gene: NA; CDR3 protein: CASSFFNRGSYGYTF; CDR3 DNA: TGTGCCAGCAGTTTTTTCAATCGGGGATCCTATGGCTACACCTTC
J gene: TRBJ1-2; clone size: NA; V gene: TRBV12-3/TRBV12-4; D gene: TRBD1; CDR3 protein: CASSADRAYGYTF; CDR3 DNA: TGTGCCAGCAGTGCGGACAGGGCGTATGGCTACACCTTC
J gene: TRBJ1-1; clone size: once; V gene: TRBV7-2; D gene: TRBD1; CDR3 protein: CASSQRQGSTEAFF; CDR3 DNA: TGTGCCAGCAGCCAACGACAGGGGAGCACTGAAGCTTTCTTT
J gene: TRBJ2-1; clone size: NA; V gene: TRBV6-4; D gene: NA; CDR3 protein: CASSRESALNEQFF; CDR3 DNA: TGTGCCAGCTCCCGGGAATCCGCCCTCAATGAGCAGTTCTTC
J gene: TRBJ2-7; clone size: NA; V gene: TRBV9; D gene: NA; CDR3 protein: CASNDDGAGYEQYF; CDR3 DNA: TGTGCCAGCAACGACGACGGAGCAGGATACGAGCAGTACTTC
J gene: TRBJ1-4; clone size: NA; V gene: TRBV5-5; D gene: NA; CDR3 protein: CASQHWAENEKLFF; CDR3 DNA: TGTGCCAGCCAGCATTGGGCAGAAAATGAAAAACTGTTTTTT
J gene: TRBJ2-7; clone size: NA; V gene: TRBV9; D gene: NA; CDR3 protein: CASSVGPFGGGYEQYF; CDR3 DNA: TGTGCCAGCAGCGTAGGCCCCTTCGGAGGGGGCTACGAGCAGTACTTC
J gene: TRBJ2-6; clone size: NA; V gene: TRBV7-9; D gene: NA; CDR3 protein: CASSLAGAGANVLTF; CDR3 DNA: TGTGCCAGCAGCTTGGCAGGGGCCGGGGCCAACGTCCTGACTTTC
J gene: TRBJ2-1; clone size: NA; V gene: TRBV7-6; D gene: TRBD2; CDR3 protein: CASSSGLAGEGVNEQFF; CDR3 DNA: TGTGCCAGCAGCTCCGGACTAGCGGGAGAGGGAGTCAATGAGCAGTTCTTC
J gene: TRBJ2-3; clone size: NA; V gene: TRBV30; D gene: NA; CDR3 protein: CAWSVGDTQYF; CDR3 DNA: TGTGCCTGGAGTGTAGGAGATACGCAGTATTTT
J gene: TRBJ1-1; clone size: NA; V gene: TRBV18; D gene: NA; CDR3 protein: CASSSQNMNTEAFF; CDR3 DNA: TGTGCCAGCTCATCCCAGAACATGAACACTGAAGCTTTCTTT
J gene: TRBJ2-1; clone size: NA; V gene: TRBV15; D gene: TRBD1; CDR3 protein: CATSRDVGTGDLSDNEQFF; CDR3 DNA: TGTGCCACCAGCAGAGATGTCGGGACAGGGGACCTCTCTGACAATGAGCAGTTCTTC
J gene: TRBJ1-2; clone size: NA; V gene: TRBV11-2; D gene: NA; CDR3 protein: CASSQLVGTGYTF; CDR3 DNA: TGTGCCAGCAGCCAACTAGTTGGCACTGGCTACACCTTC
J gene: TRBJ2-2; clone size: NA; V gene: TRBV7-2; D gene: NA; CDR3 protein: CASSSRWTGAGELFF; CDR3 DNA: TGTGCCAGCAGCTCCCGGTGGACGGGGGCGGGGGAGCTGTTTTTT
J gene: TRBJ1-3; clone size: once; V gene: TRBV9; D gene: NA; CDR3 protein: CASSPRSSGNTIYF; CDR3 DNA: TGTGCCAGCAGCCCCCGGAGTTCTGGAAACACCATATATTTT
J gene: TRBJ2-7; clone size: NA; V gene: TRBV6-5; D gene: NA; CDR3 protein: CASSYSGGYSTEQYF; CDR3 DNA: TGTGCCAGCAGTTACTCGGGCGGATATAGCACCGAGCAGTACTTC
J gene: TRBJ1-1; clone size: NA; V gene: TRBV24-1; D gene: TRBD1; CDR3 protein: CATSDSDRAGTEAFF; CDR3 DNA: TGTGCCACCAGTGATTCTGACAGGGCGGGCACTGAAGCTTTCTTT
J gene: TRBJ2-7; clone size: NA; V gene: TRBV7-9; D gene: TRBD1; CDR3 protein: CASSLGGQGYEQYF; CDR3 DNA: TGTGCCAGCAGCTTAGGGGGACAGGGCTACGAGCAGTACTTC
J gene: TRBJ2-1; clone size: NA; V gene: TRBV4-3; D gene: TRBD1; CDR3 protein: CASSSPGQGAIEQFF; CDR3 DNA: TGCGCCAGCAGCTCCCCGGGACAGGGGGCCATTGAGCAGTTCTTC
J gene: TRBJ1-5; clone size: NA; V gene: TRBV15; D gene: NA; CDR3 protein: CATSRESRPQHF; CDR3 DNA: TGTGCCACCAGCAGAGAATCCCGGCCCCAGCATTTT
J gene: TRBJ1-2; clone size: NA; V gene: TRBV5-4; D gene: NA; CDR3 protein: CASSLEGYGYTF; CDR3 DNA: TGTGCCAGCAGCTTGGAGGGCTATGGCTACACCTTC
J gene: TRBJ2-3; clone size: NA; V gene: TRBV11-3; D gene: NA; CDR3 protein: CASSLGLSRGTDTQYF; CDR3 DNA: TGTGCCAGCAGCTTAGGGCTATCCAGGGGCACAGATACGCAGTATTTT
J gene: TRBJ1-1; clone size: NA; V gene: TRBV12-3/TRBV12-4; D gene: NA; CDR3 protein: CASSVGSGEAFF; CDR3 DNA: TGTGCCAGCAGTGTAGGGTCAGGTGAAGCTTTCTTT
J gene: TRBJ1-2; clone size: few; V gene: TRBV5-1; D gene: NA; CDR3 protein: CASSLGAPEYGYTF; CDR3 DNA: TGCGCCAGCAGCTTGGGTGCACCTGAATATGGCTACACCTTC